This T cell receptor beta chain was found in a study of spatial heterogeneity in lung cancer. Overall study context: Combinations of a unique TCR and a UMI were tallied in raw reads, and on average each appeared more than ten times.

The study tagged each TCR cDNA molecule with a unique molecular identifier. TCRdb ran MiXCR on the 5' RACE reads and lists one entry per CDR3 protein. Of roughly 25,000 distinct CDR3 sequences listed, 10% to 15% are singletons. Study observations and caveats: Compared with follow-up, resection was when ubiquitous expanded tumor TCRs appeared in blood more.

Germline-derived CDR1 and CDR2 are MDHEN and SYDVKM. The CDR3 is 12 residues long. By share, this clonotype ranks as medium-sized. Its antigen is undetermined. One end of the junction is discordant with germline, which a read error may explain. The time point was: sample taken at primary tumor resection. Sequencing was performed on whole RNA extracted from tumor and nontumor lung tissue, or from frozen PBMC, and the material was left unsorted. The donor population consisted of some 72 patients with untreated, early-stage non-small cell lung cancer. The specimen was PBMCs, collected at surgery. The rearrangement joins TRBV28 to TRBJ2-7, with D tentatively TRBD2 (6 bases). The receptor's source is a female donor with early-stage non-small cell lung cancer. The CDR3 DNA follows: TGTGCCAGCAGTCCCCCCGGGGGATACTATAAGTTC. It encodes CASSPPGGYYKF. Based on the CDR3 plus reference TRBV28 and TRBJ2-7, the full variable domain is DVKVTQSSRYLVKRTGEKVFLECVQDMDHENMFWYRQDPGLGLRLIYFSYDVKMKEKGDIPEGYSVSREKKERFSLILESASTNQTSMYLCASSPPGGYYKFGPGTRLTVT.